This TCR beta chain was sequenced during a study of shared clonotypes between healthy human individuals. General study results and limits: In this cohort, only blood was sampled, and tissue repertoires likely differ.

Produced via immunoSEQ multiplex PCR; TCRdb's table is partial and in-frame only. The table has approximately 2,300,000 clones, 92% seen once; the top ten hold about 0.41%. Concerning this clone itself: Its matching antigen is unknown. Other DNA variants within this sample encode the same CDR3.

The TCR sequence derives from a man aged 18-30 years in good health. Some clones in this sample may be carry-over from other donors' samples. Material for sequencing was naive CD4+ T cells from PBMCs. The subset denotes: CD45RA+ positively selected.

In DNA form, the CDR3 reads TGTGCCAGCAGCGCCGGGGGCGGCTACACCTTC. Protein: CASSAGGGYTF. This sequence joins TRBV9 and TRBJ1-2, with a weak D call TRBD1 (6 bases). Germline V lookup: CDR1 SGDLS, CDR2 YYNGEE. The CDR3 is made up of 11 amino acids. The V and J ends lost 3 bases and 8 bases respectively, with 8 bases between them.